Presented here are 21 T cell receptor beta chains from one specimen sequenced in a study of T cells in tuberculosis (dated by TCRdb to 2016 to 2018). To prepare the library, the immunoSEQ multiplex PCR assay was applied. Here the immuneACCESS table is served through TCRdb, limited to in-frame sequences with V and J called. Missing clones are a known gap in these copies; in checked studies unresolved V genes cover under half, and the rest lacks a known reason. The sample table holds over 25,000 clones, of which nearly 90% were seen once. Together, the top ten hold under 8% of the sample. Sequencing was done on a sample of PBMCs. These receptors all stem from a donor aged 10-35 years with latent tuberculosis or without tuberculosis infection.

The rearrangement links TRBV19 to TRBJ2-5; 9 positions match TRBD1. The CDR3 is 15 residues long. V lost 2 bases and J lost 5; bases outside the gene matches: 6. In germline, CDR1 is LNHDA, CDR2 SQIVND (reference sequence). Here the CDR3 reads CASSILTGGRETQYF. The CDR3 nucleotides read TGTGCCAGTAGTATATTGACAGGGGGTAGGGAGACCCAGTACTTC.

The chain employs TRBV6-5 and TRBJ1-2, with 7 bases aligning to TRBD1. Per the germline V gene, CDR1 is MNHEY and CDR2 is SVGAGI. This CDR3 is 13 amino acids long. V was clipped by 9 bases and J by 6 bases; unmatched bases: 10. The CDR3 reads CASRQGRSHGYTF. The CDR3 DNA reads TGTGCCAGTAGACAGGGTCGGAGCCATGGCTACACCTTC.

The J gene is TRBJ1-2, the V gene TRBV27; D may be TRBD1 (6 bases). Germline assignment: CDR1 MNHEY and CDR2 SMNVEV (reference sequence). CDR3 length equals 15 residues. Trimming pared 6 bases from V and 0 bases from J, leaving 14 bases between. CDR3 nucleotide sequence: TGTGCCAGCAGCCCGGGACAAAAAGCTAACTATGGCTACACCTTC. It encodes CASSPGQKANYGYTF.

The chain uses TRBV18 and TRBJ2-7; 12 bases agree with TRBD1. Germline CDR1 is KGHSH and CDR2 is LQKENI. Trimming at V came to 8 bases and at J to 5 bases, leaving 7 bases not matched to a gene. This CDR3 has 14 residues. CDR3 sequence reads: CASTPGTGGHEQYF. For the CDR3, the DNA is TGTGCCAGCACCCCAGGGACAGGGGGCCACGAGCAGTACTTC.

The CDR3 here is CASSVGGGKDTQYF. The CDR3 DNA sequence: TGTGCCAGCAGCGTAGGAGGGGGCAAAGATACGCAGTATTTT. The V and J genes are TRBV9 and TRBJ2-3; 7 positions match TRBD1. This CDR3 is built from 14 residues. The ends lost 0 bases at V and 5 bases at J; junction bases unmatched: 3. Germline CDR1 is SGDLS and CDR2 is YYNGEE.

Here the CDR3 reads CASSYGSRRANEQFF. Here the CDR3 DNA reads TGTGCCAGCAGTTACGGGAGCCGAAGGGCCAATGAGCAGTTCTTC. The chain carries TRBV6-5 and TRBJ2-1; D might be TRBD2 (5 bases). The CDR3 loop spans 15 amino acids. Germline V lookup: CDR1 MNHEY, CDR2 SVGAGI. The V end lost 2 bases, the J end lost 6 bases, and 14 bases lay between the germline ends.

The rearrangement joins TRBV6-5 to TRBJ2-1, with 8 bases lining up with TRBD2. This CDR3 region has 16 residues. Germline V gene lookup returns CDR1 MNHEY and CDR2 SVGAGI. Trimming removed 0 bases from V and 7 bases from J; junction bases left unmatched: 8. This CDR3 is CASSYSTGGPRNEQFF. The CDR3 DNA follows: TGTGCCAGCAGTTACTCGACGGGGGGGCCTCGAAATGAGCAGTTCTTC.

This chain uses TRBV27 with TRBJ1-4; D is unresolved. Germline lookup yields CDR1 MNHEY and CDR2 SMNVEV (reference sequence). There are 13 residues in the CDR3. Trimming removed 7 bases at V and 7 bases at J, with 13 bases between. CDR3 DNA sequence: TGTGCCAGCAAGGCGGGCTGGAGTGAAAAACTGTTTTTT. Protein product: CASKAGWSEKLFF.

The chain has TRBV25-1 and TRBJ1-2; no reliable D call. Per germline, CDR1 MGHDK and CDR2 SYGVNS. The CDR3 covers 13 residues. V was clipped by 1 base and J by 2 bases, with 5 bases between them. The CDR3 bases are TGTGCCAGCAGTGAATCCCGGAACTATGGCTACACCTTC. Protein: CASSESRNYGYTF.

This clone was counted between two and nine times. The chain has TRBV18 and TRBJ1-1; a possible D gene is TRBD1 (6 bases). With 4 bases removed from V and 6 bases from J, the gap between germline ends came to 9 bases. Per germline, CDR1 KGHSH and CDR2 LQKENI. CDR3 length equals 12 residues. Here the CDR3 reads CASSQTGPEAFF. The CDR3 region has the DNA TGTGCCAGCTCACAAACAGGGCCTGAAGCTTTCTTT.

This clone was picked up a small number of times. The gene calls are TRBV7-2 and TRBJ2-7, with D maybe TRBD1 (6 bases). The CDR3 consists of 13 residues. CDR1 SGHTA and CDR2 FQGNSA come from the germline V gene. The V and J ends lost 6 bases and 3 bases respectively, with 12 bases between them. The CDR3 spells CASSPGEIYEQYF. The CDR3 DNA reads as TGTGCCAGCAGTCCAGGGGAGATCTACGAGCAGTACTTC.

CDR3 sequence: CASSLERPTKSEQYF. CDR3 nucleotide sequence: TGTGCCAGCAGCTTAGAAAGGCCTACTAAAAGCGAGCAGTACTTC. V is TRBV7-2 and J is TRBJ2-7; D gene unclear. This CDR3 contains 15 residues. The germline V gene encodes CDR1 SGHTA and CDR2 FQGNSA. Between the trimmed V and J ends, which lost 1 base and 6 bases, there was a span of 16 bases.

The rearrangement joins TRBV29-1 to TRBJ1-2; a possible D gene is TRBD1 (6 bases). The V end lost 1 base, the J end lost 4 bases, and 13 bases lay between the germline ends. Germline V gene sequence: CDR1 SQVTM, CDR2 ANQGSEA. The CDR3 contains 14 residues. The CDR3 sequence is CSVEGPGQTYGYTF. The CDR3 coding sequence is TGCAGCGTTGAAGGACCGGGACAAACCTATGGCTACACCTTC.

The genes are TRBV5-4 and TRBJ1-1; tentative D call: TRBD1 (5 bases). The germline CDR1 and CDR2 sequences are SGHNT and YYREEE (reference sequence). This CDR3 spans 14 amino acids. Between the trimmed V and J ends, which lost 1 base and 6 bases, there was a span of 13 bases. The CDR3 reads CASSLFPRASEAFF. CDR3 nucleotides: TGTGCCAGCAGCTTGTTCCCCAGGGCCTCTGAAGCTTTCTTT.

The V gene is TRBV6-5, the J gene TRBJ1-1; 10 nucleotides match TRBD1. Germline lookup yields CDR1 MNHEY and CDR2 SVGAGI. The CDR3 sequence is 16 residues long. The junction had 5 bases not matched to a gene; V was cut back by 0 bases and J by 4 bases. CDR3 amino acids: CASSYSGTGVLTEAFF. In DNA form, the CDR3 reads TGTGCCAGCAGTTACTCGGGGACAGGGGTTCTCACTGAAGCTTTCTTT.

This rearrangement joins TRBV6-1 to TRBJ2-2; no clear D gene. Trimming stripped 5 bases from V and 0 bases from J, with 7 bases between. CDR3 length equals 14 residues. Germline CDR1 is MNHNS and CDR2 is SASEGT. As DNA, the CDR3 is TGTGCCAGCAGTTTCCAGACGAACACCGGGGAGCTGTTTTTT. Translating gives CASSFQTNTGELFF.

This chain links TRBV19 with TRBJ1-2; the D is unclear. The CDR3 consists of 14 residues. V was pared by 3 bases and J by 5 bases, with 13 bases between. Looked up from germline, CDR1 is LNHDA and CDR2 is SQIVND (reference sequence). The CDR3 sequence: CASSIDRGRYGYTF. In DNA form, the CDR3 reads TGTGCCAGTAGTATTGATCGAGGCCGATATGGCTACACCTTC.

This clone is medium-sized in the sample. This sample also contains other DNA sequences that code for the same CDR3. This sequence joins TRBV7-8 and TRBJ2-1, with unresolved D. CDR3 length: 13 residues. Germline assignment: CDR1 SGHVS and CDR2 FQNEAQ. Between the trimmed V and J ends, which lost 0 bases and 6 bases, there was a span of 6 bases. Written as DNA, the CDR3 is TGTGCCAGCAGCTTAGCGGTACTCAATGAGCAGTTCTTC. Its protein is CASSLAVLNEQFF.

This clone was seen more than once but under ten times. This chain links TRBV29-1 with TRBJ2-5; weak D call: TRBD1 (6 bases). Per germline, CDR1 SQVTM and CDR2 ANQGSEA. The CDR3 is 13 residues long. The V and J ends lost 2 bases and 5 bases respectively, with 12 bases between them. CDR3: CSVEPQGVETQYF. In DNA form, the CDR3 reads TGCAGCGTTGAACCACAGGGAGTGGAGACCCAGTACTTC.

The chain recombines TRBV27 with TRBJ1-2; TRBD1 aligns across 7 bases. CDR1 and CDR2 (germline): MNHEY, SMNVEV (reference sequence). The V and J ends lost 0 bases and 1 base, in that order; junction bases with no gene match: 2. This CDR3 has 15 residues. The CDR3 loop reads CASSLSTGLNYGYTF. For the CDR3, the DNA is TGTGCCAGCAGTTTATCGACAGGGCTTAACTATGGCTACACCTTC.

The V and J genes are TRBV4-3 and TRBJ1-2; 7 nucleotides line up with TRBD1. The CDR3 runs to 15 residues. In germline, CDR1 is LGHNA, CDR2 YSLEER. Germline trimming cut 3 bases from V and 4 bases from J; bases unmatched to any gene: 8. The CDR3 loop reads CASSQYVGQIYGYTF. The CDR3 DNA is TGCGCCAGCAGCCAGTACGTGGGACAGATCTATGGCTACACCTTC.